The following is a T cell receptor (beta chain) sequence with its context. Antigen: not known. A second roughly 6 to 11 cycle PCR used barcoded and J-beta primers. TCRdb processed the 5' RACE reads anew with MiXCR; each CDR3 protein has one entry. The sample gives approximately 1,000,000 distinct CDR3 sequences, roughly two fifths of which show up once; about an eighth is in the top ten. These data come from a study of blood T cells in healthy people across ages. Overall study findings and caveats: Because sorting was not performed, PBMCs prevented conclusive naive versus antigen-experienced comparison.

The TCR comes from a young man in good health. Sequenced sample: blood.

The CDR3 DNA is TGTGCCAGCAGTGTAAATCTCCGGGACAGGGACGAGCAGTACTTC. The encoded protein is CASSVNLRDRDEQYF. This sequence joins TRBV6-1 and TRBJ2-7; 9 bases agree with TRBD1. The CDR3 has 15 amino acids. The J segment lost 5 bases and the V segment lost 4 bases, leaving 9 bases of the junction unmatched. Looked up from germline, CDR1 is MNHNS and CDR2 is SASEGT.